This T cell receptor (beta chain) appears in the sequencing data of a study of identifying expanded T cells in peripheral blood. This clone appeared a single time. The method was immunoSEQ multiplex PCR; TCRdb's version includes in-frame clones alone and lacks a portion of them. Of roughly 100,000 clones listed, roughly 88% were seen once; the top ten hold around an eighth. Sequencing used blood. The source of this sequence is a person aged 18-69 years in good health.

DNA for the CDR3: TGTGCCAGCAGTTCAGGGGGCAGGGAAGCTTTCTTT. It encodes CASSSGGREAFF. The V gene is TRBV27, the J gene TRBJ1-1; 8 bases are shared with TRBD1. The V segment lost 4 bases and the J segment 8 bases; nucleotides outside the gene matches: 3. The germline V gene has CDR1 MNHEY and CDR2 SMNVEV (reference sequence). This CDR3 is built from 12 residues.